This T cell receptor beta chain was captured in a study of T cells in Graves' hyperthyroidism and ophthalmopathy. V shed 8 bases, J shed 0 bases, and the junction held 15 bases outside the gene matches. The CDR3 extends over 18 amino acids. The germline CDR1 and CDR2 sequences are KGHDR and SFDVKD. The table lists this clonotype with a few counts. RNA transcripts yielded amplified TCR beta CDR3 regions. Primed by the HTBI set, a first-round RT-PCR was run on the TCR CDR3. TCRdb redid the calling of the multiplex PCR reads with MiXCR, one entry per CDR3 protein. Among hundreds of thousands of distinct CDR3 sequences, about 17% were seen once, and the ten largest hold 25% to 30%. Disease duration was under 3 months in the ophthalmopathy patients, who also had a Clinical Activity Score of at least 3 and a NOSPECS grade of at least 4.

The V and J genes are TRBV24-1 and TRBJ1-5; 7 nucleotides match TRBD1. The TCR originated in a woman younger than 30 with Graves' ophthalmopathy. The specimen sequenced was blood. The DNA for the CDR3 is TGTGCCACCAAAGAGGGAGGGGGCTTCGTTTATAGCAATCAGCCCCAGCATTTT. Its translation is CATKEGGGFVYSNQPQHF.